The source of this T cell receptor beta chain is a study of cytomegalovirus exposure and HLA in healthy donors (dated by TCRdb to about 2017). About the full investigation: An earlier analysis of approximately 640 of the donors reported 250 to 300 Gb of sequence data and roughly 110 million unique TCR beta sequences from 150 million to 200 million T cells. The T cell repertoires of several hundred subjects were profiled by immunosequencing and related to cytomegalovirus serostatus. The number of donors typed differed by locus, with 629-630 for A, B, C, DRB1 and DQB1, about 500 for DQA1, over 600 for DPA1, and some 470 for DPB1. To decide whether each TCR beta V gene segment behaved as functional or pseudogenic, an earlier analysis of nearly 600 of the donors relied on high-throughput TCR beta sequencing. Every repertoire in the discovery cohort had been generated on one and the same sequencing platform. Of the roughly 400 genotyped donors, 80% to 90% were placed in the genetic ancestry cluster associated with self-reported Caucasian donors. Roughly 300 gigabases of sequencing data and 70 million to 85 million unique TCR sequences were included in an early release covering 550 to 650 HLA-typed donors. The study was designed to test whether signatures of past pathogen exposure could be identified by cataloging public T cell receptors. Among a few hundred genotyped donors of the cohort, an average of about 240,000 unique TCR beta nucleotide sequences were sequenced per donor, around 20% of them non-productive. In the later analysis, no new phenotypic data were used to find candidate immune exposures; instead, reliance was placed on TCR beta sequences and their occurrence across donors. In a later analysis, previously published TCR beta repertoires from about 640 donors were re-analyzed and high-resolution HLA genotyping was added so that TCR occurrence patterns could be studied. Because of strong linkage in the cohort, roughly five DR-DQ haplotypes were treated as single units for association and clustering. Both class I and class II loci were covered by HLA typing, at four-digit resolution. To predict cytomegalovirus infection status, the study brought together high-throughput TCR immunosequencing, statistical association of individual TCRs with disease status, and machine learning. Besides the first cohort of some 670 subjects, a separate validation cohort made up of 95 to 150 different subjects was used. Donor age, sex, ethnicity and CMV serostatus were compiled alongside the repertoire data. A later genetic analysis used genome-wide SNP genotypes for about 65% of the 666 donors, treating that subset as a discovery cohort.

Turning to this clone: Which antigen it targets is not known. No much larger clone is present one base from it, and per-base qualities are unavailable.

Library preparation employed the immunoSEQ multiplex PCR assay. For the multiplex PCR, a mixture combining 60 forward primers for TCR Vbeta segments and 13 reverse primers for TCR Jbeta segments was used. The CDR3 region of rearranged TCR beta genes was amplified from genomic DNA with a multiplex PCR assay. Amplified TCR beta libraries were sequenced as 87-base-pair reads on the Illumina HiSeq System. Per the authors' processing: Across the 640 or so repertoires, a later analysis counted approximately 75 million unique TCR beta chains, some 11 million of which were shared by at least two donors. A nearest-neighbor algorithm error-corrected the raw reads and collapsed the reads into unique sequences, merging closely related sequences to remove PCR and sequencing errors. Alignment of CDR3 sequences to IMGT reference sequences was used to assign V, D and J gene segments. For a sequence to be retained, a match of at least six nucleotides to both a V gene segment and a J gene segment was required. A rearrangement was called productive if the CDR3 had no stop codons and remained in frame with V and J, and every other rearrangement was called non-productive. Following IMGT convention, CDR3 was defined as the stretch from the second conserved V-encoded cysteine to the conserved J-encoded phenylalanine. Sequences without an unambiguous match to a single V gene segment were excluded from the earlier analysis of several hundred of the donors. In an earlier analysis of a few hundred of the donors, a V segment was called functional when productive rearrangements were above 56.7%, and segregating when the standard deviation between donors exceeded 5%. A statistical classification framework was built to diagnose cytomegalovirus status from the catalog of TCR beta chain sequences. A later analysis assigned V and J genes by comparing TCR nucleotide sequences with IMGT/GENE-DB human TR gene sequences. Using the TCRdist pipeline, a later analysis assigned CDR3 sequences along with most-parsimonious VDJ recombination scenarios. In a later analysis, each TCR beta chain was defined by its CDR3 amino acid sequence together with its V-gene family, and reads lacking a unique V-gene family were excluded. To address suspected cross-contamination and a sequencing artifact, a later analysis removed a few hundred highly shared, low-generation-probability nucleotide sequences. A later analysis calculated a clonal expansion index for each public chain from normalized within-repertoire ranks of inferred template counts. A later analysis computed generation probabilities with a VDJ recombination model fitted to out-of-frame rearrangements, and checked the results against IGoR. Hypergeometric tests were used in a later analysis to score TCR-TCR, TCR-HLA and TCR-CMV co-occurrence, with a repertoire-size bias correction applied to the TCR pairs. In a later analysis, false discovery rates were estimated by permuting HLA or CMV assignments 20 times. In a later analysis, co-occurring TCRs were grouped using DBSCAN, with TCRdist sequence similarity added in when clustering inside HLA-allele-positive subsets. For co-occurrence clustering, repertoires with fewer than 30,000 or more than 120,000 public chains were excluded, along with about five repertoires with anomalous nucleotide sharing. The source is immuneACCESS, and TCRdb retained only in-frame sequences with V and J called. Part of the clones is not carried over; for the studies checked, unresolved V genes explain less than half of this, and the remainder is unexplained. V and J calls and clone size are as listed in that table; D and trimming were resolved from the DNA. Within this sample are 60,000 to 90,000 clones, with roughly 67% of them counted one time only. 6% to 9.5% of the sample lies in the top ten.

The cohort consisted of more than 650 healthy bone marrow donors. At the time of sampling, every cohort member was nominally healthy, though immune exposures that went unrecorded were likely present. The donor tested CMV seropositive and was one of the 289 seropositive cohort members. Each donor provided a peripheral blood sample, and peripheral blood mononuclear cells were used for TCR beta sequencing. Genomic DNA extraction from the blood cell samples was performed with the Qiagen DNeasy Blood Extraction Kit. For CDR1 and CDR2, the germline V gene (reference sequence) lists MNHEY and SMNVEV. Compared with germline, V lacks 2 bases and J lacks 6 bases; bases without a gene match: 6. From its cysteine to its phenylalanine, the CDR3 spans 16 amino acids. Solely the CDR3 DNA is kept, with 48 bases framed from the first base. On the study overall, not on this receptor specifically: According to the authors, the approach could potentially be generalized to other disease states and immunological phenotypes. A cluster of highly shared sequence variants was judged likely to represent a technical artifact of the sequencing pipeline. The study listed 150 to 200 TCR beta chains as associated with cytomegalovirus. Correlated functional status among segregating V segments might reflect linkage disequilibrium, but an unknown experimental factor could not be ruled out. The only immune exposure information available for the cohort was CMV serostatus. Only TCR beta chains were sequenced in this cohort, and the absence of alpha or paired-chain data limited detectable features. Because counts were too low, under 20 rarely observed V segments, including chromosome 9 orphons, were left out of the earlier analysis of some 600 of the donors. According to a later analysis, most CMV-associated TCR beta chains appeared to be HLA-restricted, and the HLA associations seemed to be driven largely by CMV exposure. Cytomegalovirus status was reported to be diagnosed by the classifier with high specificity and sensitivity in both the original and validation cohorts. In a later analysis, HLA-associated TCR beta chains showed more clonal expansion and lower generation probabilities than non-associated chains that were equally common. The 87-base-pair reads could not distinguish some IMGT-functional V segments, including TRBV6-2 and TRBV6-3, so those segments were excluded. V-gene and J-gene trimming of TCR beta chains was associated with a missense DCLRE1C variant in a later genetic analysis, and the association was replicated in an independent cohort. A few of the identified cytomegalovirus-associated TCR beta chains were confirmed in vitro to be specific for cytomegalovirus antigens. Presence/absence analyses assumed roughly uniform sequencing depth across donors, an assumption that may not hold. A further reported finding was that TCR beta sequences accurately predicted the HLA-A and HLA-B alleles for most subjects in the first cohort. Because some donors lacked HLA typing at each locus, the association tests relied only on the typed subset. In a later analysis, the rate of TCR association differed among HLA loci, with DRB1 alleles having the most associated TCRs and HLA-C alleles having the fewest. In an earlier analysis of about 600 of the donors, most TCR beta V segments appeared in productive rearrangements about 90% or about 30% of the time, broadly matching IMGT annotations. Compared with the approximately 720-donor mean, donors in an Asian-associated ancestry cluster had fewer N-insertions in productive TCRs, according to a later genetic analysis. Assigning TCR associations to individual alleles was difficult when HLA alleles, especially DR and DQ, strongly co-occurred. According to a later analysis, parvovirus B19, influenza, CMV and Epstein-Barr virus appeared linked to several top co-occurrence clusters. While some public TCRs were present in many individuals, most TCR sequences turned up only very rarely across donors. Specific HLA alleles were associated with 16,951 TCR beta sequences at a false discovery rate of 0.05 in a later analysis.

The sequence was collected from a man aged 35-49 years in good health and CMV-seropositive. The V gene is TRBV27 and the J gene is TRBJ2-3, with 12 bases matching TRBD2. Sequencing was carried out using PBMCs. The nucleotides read TGTGCCAGCAGTTTACGGCTGCTAGCGGGGGGGGATACGCAGTATTTT. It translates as CASSLRLLAGGDTQYF.